The sequence of this T cell receptor (beta chain) was determined in a study of blood T cell repertoires in COVID-19. This CDR3 contains 12 residues. Per the germline V gene, CDR1 is SNHLY and CDR2 is FYNNEI. V gave up 6 bases and J gave up 6 bases, with 11 bases separating them. Only in-frame clones appear in the TCRdb table, and some are missing; sequencing was by immunoSEQ multiplex PCR. The table includes 250,000 or so clones, 84% detected once. The clonotype was recovered from a man aged 45 to 65 with acute or convalescent COVID-19. This chain connects TRBV2 to TRBJ1-2; a possible D gene is TRBD1 (6 bases). Sequenced material: peripheral blood. CDR3 coding DNA: TGTGCCAGCAGGGCAGGGGTTCATGGCTACACCTTC. Protein: CASRAGVHGYTF.